This TCR beta chain emerged from a study of OX40 agonist ivuxolimab in advanced cancers. Across the study: Patients were roughly 83% male with ages roughly 20 to 90, mean around 61. Whole-study findings and limits: Some nonresponders likewise displayed low normalized T-cell clonal expansion. CD4+ and CD8+ T cells in blood underwent clonal expansion by week 6 at 0.1 to 3.0 mg/kg.

Trimming cost V 5 bases and J 9 bases, with 11 bases left between them. The CDR3 contains 11 residues. Germline assignment: CDR1 MNHEY and CDR2 SVGAGI. The table came from immunoSEQ multiplex PCR; TCRdb's copy has only in-frame clones and leaves some out. The sample contains some 37,000 clones, approximately 79% of which appear only once. In regard to this clone: Its target is not known.

This receptor was identified in an adult with an advanced solid tumor such as melanoma, head and neck, liver or kidney cancer. The chain employs TRBV6-5 and TRBJ2-7; D remains ambiguous. Sequences were derived from CD4+ or CD8+ T cells sorted from blood, sampled in a trial of the OX40 agonist ivuxolimab. CDR3 sequence reads: CASSEGRPQYF. DNA of the CDR3: TGTGCCAGCAGTGAAGGACGGCCGCAGTACTTC.